Sequencing of this T cell receptor (beta chain) was carried out in a study of blood T cell repertoires in COVID-19. For the study at large: Sample material is recorded as cDNA or gDNA derived from T cells, B-cell-depleted T cells, or PBMCs.

Trimming cost V 10 bases and J 4 bases; bases outside gene matches: 7. The CDR3 loop spans 14 amino acids. Germline assignment: CDR1 LNHDA and CDR2 SQIVND (reference sequence). Authors' methods: Estimated nucleated cell counts came from reference gene primer amplification. Sequenced by immunoSEQ multiplex PCR; TCRdb stores in-frame clones only, minus some. D and trimming come from the DNA, and the V and J calls and clone size come from that table. The table shows about 200,000 clones, with approximately 86% occurring only once. Sequenced input: peripheral blood. The chain is built from TRBV19 and TRBJ2-2, with TRBD1 identical over 9 bases. The TCR originated in a man in his sixties with acute or convalescent COVID-19. CDR3 loop: CATRDRASTGELFF. The CDR3 DNA reads TGTGCCACCCGGGACAGGGCCTCCACCGGGGAGCTGTTTTTT. Filled out from reference TRBV19 and TRBJ2-2, the complete variable domain reads DGGITQSPKYLFRKEGQNVTLSCEQNLNHDAMYWYRQDPGQGLRLIYYSQIVNDFQKGDIAEGYSVSREKKESFPLTVTSAQKNPTAFYLCATRDRASTGELFFGEGSRLTVL.